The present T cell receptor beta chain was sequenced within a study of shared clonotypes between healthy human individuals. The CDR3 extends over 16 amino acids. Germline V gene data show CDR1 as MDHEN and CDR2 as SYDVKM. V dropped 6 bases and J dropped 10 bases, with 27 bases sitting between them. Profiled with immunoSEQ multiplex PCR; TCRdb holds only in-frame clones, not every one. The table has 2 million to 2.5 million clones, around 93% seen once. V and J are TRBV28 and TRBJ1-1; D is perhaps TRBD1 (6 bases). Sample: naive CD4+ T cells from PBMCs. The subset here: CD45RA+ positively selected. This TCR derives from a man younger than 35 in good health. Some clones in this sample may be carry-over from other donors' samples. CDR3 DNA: TGTGCCAGCAGCCCTGCGGCTCGGACATACGAACAGGGAGCTTTCTTT. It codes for CASSPAARTYEQGAFF.